These 9 T cell receptor beta chains were sequenced from one sample in a study of T cells in Graves' hyperthyroidism and ophthalmopathy. TCR beta CDR3 sequences were amplified from RNA transcripts. Using the HTBI primer set, a first-round RT-PCR was run on the TCR CDR3. TCRdb recomputed calls from the multiplex PCR reads with MiXCR, one row per CDR3 protein. The data hold roughly 250,000 distinct CDR3 sequences, with around 22% observed a single time. The sequencing sample was made of blood. All receptors derive from a man aged 25 to 45 with Graves' ophthalmopathy.

In this sample, this clonotype turned up many times. V is TRBV11-3 and J is TRBJ2-7, with D unclear. Trimming removed 1 base from V and 1 base from J, with 11 bases in between. Germline loops: CDR1 SGHNT, CDR2 YENEEA. This CDR3 comprises 15 residues. In nucleotides, the CDR3 is TGTGCCAGCAGCTTAGGCCGTGCTTATTCCTACGAGCAGTACTTC. This encodes CASSLGRAYSYEQYF.

This clonotype was picked up one time. The gene calls are TRBV11-1 and TRBJ2-1; maybe TRBD2 (6 bases). CDR1 SGHAT and CDR2 FQDESV come from the germline V gene (reference sequence). This CDR3 has 14 residues. Trimming removed 8 bases from V and 0 bases from J, with 11 bases in between. CDR3 sequence (DNA): TGTGCCAGCGCCCGGGACTTCTCCTACAATGAGCAGTTCTTC. This translates into CASARDFSYNEQFF.

This clonotype was detected many times. The chain links TRBV12-5 to TRBJ2-5; 9 bases fit TRBD2. The germline V gene encodes CDR1 LGHNT and CDR2 FRNRAP. The CDR3 length is 15 residues. V lost 4 bases and J lost 3; bases outside the gene matches: 6. Here the CDR3 reads CASGSKREEKETQYF. The DNA of the CDR3 is TGTGCTAGTGGTTCAAAGCGGGAGGAGAAAGAGACCCAGTACTTC.

Turning to this clonotype: A much bigger clone sits one base away, suggesting this may be a read error. The chain is built from TRBV13 and TRBJ2-7; 7 positions match TRBD2. This CDR3 is 15 amino acids long. Germline loops: CDR1 PRHDT, CDR2 FYEKMQ (reference sequence). CDR3 in amino acids: CVSSGNPTVSYEQYF. The CDR3 DNA is TGTGTCAGCAGCGGGAACCCGACAGTTTCCTACGAGCAGTACTTC.

The chain joins TRBV10-3 to TRBJ2-7; 9 bases are shared with TRBD1. CDR3 size: 12 residues. Looked up from germline, CDR1 is ENHRY and CDR2 is SYGVKD. After removal of 6 bases from V and 5 bases from J, the junction contained 2 bases not matched to a gene. The CDR3 DNA sequence: TGTGCCATCAGACAGGGGGCCGACGAGCAGTACTTC. Encoded protein: CAIRQGADEQYF.

This clonotype was observed a few times. V gene TRBV27 combines with J gene TRBJ2-5, with 8 bases matching TRBD1. The CDR3 extends over 12 amino acids. J was trimmed by 5 bases and V by 8 bases; bases with no gene match: 4. CDR1 and CDR2 (germline): MNHEY, SMNVEV (reference sequence). CDR3 nucleotide sequence: TGTGCCAGCCGGCGGGACAGGGAGACCCAGTACTTC. This sequence encodes CASRRDRETQYF.

This clonotype was counted at least ten times. The CDR3 spells CASTTDPVGELFF. The CDR3, as DNA: TGTGCCAGCACCACTGACCCCGTCGGGGAGCTGTTTTTT. The V call is TRBV18, the J call TRBJ2-2; D not resolved. The CDR3 spans 13 residues. The V end lost 8 bases, the J end lost 7 bases, and 14 bases lay between the germline ends. The germline gives CDR1 KGHSH, CDR2 LQKENI.

The chain combines TRBV6-2 or TRBV6-3 with TRBJ1-3; D gene unclear. CDR1 and CDR2 (germline): MNHEY, SVGEGT. With 3 bases removed from V and 2 bases from J, the gap between germline ends came to 11 bases. The CDR3 consists of 15 residues. CDR3: CASSYEGIAGNTIYF. In nucleotides, the CDR3 is TGTGCCAGCAGTTATGAGGGTATCGCTGGAAACACCATATATTTT.

This clonotype has only a few counts. The chain recombines TRBV20-1 with TRBJ2-1; 8 positions match TRBD2. Trimming at V came to 3 bases and at J to 3 bases, leaving 4 bases not matched to a gene. This CDR3 spans 14 amino acids. CDR1 is DFQATT, CDR2 SNEGSKA, per germline (reference sequence). CDR3 sequence reads: CSARTSEFYNEQFF. Here the CDR3 DNA reads TGCAGTGCTAGGACTAGCGAATTCTACAATGAGCAGTTCTTC.